This record looks at one T cell receptor (beta chain) sequence and its context. This clonotype was observed many times. Its antigen remains undetermined. Per-base qualities were not stored, and no clone one base away is much larger. The CDR3 holds 14 amino acids from the cysteine to the phenylalanine. Kept here is only the CDR3 DNA, which spans 42 bases and is read in frame from base 1. Relative to germline, V is 4 bases shorter and J is 3 bases shorter, with 13 bases between their ends. CDR1 and CDR2 were assigned from the germline V gene as SGDLS and YYNGEE. The run used an Illumina HiSeq 2500. Quantitative 5'-RACE with molecular barcodes was the method used to prepare the TCR beta libraries. The authors' pipeline ran thus. A new computational method based on a probabilistic model of VDJ rearrangement was used to identify disease-linked TCR variants. The public reads were quality trimmed at Q25 with fastp and then assembled into clones with MiXCR by TCRdb, keeping productive beta chains. Duplicate CDR3 protein sequences are folded into a single record with the most common DNA and genes. These V and J calls originate from TCRdb's pipeline instead of the authors' own analysis. This sample is represented by fewer than 750,000 distinct CDR3 sequences; around 19% of them were singletons. Clones ranked in the top ten supply under 20% of the sample.

The data stem from a study of CD8 T cells in ankylosing spondylitis (dated by TCRdb to about 2017). Study-wide context: To find TCR variants linked to disease, the study profiled T cell receptor beta repertoires in ankylosing spondylitis patients and healthy donors. In total, the full study cohort was made up of nearly 110 healthy donors and 25 or so ankylosing spondylitis patients. Peripheral blood samples were taken, and synovial fluid was additionally collected from ankylosing spondylitis patients. Here is what the overall study found, with its caveats: The disease-linked clones had a CD8+ phenotype and were found at relatively low frequencies in peripheral blood. Blood from ankylosing spondylitis patients appeared to be characterized by a TCR beta motif made up of eight highly homologous amino acid variants. Significant enrichment of the disease-linked clones was reported in matched synovial fluid samples from ankylosing spondylitis patients. Some motif variants had previously been reported in the synovial fluid and blood of reactive arthritis patients, which suggests shared mechanisms of disease initiation.

The sample was blood, either unsorted or a sorted T cell fraction (not recorded which). This chain joins TRBV9 to TRBJ2-5; possibly the D gene is TRBD2, per 5 matching bases. This sequence was found in a male donor with ankylosing spondylitis. At the DNA level, the sequence is TGTGCCAGCAGCAGAGGTGTGGGAGAAGAGACCCAGTACTTC. It translates to CASSRGVGEETQYF.